This T cell receptor beta chain was retrieved from a study of lymphopenia after photon versus proton radiotherapy. Study-wide findings and caveats: In patients who died, overall survival fell as post-nadir TCR diversity dropped more. Post-nadir diversity loss with photons came from oligoclonal expansion, particularly CD8+ Temra cells.

Remarks on this clone: The antigen is not known.

Per the germline V gene, CDR1 is SGHNT and CDR2 is YYREEE (reference sequence). Trimming shortened V by 7 bases and J by 1 base, and 14 bases separated the two germline ends. This CDR3 region has 14 residues. Generated by immunoSEQ multiplex PCR, the TCRdb table keeps only in-frame clones and is missing some. The table shows some 15,000 clones, with approximately 86% occurring only once. The TCR was taken from a woman aged 60-75 years with cholangiocarcinoma. Some clones in this sample may be carry-over from other donors' samples. This specimen was peripheral blood, taken from a patient treated with proton-based radiotherapy. The chain is built from TRBV5-4 and TRBJ1-1; no clear D. CDR3 DNA: TGTGCCAGCGGTAAACGGACGGAGAACACTGAAGCTTTCTTT. It encodes CASGKRTENTEAFF.